This T cell receptor beta chain comes out of a study of blood T cell repertoires in COVID-19. Study-level information: In each case, the material was cDNA or gDNA derived from T cells, B-cell-depleted T cells, or PBMCs.

Germline V lookup: CDR1 GTSNPN, CDR2 SVGIG (reference sequence). This CDR3 is built from 14 residues. V dropped 3 bases and J dropped 4; count of bases not matched to a gene: 8. Per the original data handling: Amplification with reference gene primers provided the estimates of nucleated cell counts. Clones were read by immunoSEQ multiplex PCR, and TCRdb kept only the in-frame ones, dropping some. The V and J calls and clone size are taken from that table; D and trimming were inferred from the DNA. The sample shows about 470,000 clones, around 87% of them seen only once. The participants were between about 18 and 90 years old and came from under 25 US areas. Among Cohort 3 donors, those recovered had two negative PCRs, clearance, or symptom resolution.

The sample consisted of PBMCs or T cells enriched from blood (not recorded which). The genes are TRBV30 and TRBJ1-2, with 7 positions matching TRBD1. The receptor comes from a young woman who had recovered from COVID-19. The CDR3 DNA reads as TGTGCCTGGAGGACGCCGGGACAGCGCTATGGCTACACCTTC. Protein: CAWRTPGQRYGYTF. The full variable domain, rest sourced from reference TRBV30 and TRBJ1-2, is SQTIHQWPATLVQPVGSPLSLECTVEGTSNPNLYWYRQAAGRGLQLLFYSVGIGQISSEVPQNLSASRPQDRQFILSSKKLLLSDSGFYLCAWRTPGQRYGYTFGSGTRLTVV.